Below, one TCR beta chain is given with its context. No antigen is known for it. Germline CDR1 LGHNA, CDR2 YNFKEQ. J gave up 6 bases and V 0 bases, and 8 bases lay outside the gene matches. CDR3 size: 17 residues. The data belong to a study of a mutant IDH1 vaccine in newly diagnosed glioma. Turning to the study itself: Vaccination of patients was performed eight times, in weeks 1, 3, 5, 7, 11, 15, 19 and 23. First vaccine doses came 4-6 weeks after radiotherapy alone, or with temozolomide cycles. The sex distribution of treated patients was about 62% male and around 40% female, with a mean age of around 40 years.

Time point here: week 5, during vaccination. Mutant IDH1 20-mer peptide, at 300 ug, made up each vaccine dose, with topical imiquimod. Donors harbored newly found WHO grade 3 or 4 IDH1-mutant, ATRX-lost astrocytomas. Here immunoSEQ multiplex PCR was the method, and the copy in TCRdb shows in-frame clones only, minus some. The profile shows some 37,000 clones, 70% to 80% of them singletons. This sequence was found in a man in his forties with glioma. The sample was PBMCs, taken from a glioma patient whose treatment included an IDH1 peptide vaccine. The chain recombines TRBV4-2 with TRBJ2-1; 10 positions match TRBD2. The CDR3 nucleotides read TGTGCCAGCAGCCAAGATCGGAGACTAGCGGGTCTCAATGAGCAGTTCTTC. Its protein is CASSQDRRLAGLNEQFF.